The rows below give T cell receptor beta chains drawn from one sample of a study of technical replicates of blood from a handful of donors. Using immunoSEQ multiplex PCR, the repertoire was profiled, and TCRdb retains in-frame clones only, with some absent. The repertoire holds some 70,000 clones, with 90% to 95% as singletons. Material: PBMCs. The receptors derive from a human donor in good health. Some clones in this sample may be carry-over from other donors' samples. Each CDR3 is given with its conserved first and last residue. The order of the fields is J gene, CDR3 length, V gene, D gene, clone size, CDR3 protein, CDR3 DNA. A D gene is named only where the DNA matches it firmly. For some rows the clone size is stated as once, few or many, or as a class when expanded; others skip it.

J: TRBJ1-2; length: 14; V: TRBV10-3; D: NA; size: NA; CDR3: CAATAGQSTYGYTF; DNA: TGTGCCGCCACGGCCGGACAGTCAACTTATGGCTACACCTTC
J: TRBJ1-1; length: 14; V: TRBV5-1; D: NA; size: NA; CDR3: CASSLGGGYTEAFF; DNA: TGCGCCAGCAGCTTGGGGGGAGGGTACACTGAAGCTTTCTTT
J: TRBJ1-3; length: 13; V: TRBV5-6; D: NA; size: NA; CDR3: CASSSLSGNTIYF; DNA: TGTGCCAGCTCCTCTCTGTCTGGAAACACCATATATTTT
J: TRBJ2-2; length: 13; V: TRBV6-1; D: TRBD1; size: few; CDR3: CAVGTENTGELFF; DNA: TGTGCCGTTGGGACAGAGAACACCGGGGAGCTGTTTTTT
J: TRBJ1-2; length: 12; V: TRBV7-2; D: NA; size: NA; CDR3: CASSSDGYGYTF; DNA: TGTGCCAGCAGCTCAGACGGGTACGGCTACACCTTC
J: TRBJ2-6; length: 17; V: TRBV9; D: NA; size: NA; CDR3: CASSVHRGGSGANVLTF; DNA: TGTGCCAGCAGCGTTCACAGGGGGGGATCTGGGGCCAACGTCCTGACTTTC
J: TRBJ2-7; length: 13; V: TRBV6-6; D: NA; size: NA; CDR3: CASSIGGRFEQYF; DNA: TGTGCCAGCAGCATTGGAGGGCGTTTCGAGCAGTACTTC
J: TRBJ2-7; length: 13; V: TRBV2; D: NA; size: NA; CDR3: CASSTSGYYEQYF; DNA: TGTGCCAGCAGTACCAGCGGGTACTACGAGCAGTACTTC
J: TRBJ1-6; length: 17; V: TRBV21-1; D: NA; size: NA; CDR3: CASSTIGQGIYNSPLHF; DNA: TGTGCCAGCAGCACCATAGGACAGGGTATCTATAATTCACCCCTCCACTTT
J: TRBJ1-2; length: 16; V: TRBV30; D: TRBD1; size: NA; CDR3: CAWSGETRTGDYGYTF; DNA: TGTGCCTGGAGCGGTGAAACCAGGACAGGCGACTATGGCTACACCTTC
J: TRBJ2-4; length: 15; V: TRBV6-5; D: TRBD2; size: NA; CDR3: CASTYRLAGRNIQYF; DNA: TGTGCCAGCACTTATCGACTAGCGGGGAGGAACATTCAGTACTTC
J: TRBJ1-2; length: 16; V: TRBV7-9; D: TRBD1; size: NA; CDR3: CASSLGTGFSNYGYTF; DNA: TGTGCCAGCAGCTTAGGGACAGGGTTTTCAAACTATGGCTACACCTTC
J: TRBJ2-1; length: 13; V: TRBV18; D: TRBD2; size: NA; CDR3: CASRAGAINEQFF; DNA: TGTGCCAGCCGAGCGGGAGCAATCAATGAGCAGTTCTTC
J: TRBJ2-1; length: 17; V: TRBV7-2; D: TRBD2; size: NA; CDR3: CASSQPGTSGRRNEQFF; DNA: TGTGCCAGCAGTCAGCCTGGGACTAGCGGGAGACGCAATGAGCAGTTCTTC